This T cell receptor (beta chain) appears in the sequencing data of a study of OX40 agonist ivuxolimab in advanced cancers. Study-level background: An anti-OX40 (CD134) antibody with agonistic activity, ivuxolimab, was administered to patients. Study-wide findings and caveats: Among the least clonally expanded were partial responders at 0.1-3.0 mg/kg.

For this clone: Its target is not known.

Libraries were prepared by immunoSEQ multiplex PCR; TCRdb keeps only in-frame clonotypes and omits some of them. Here the sample spans under 60,000 clones, around 87% being singletons. Germline V gene data show CDR1 as MNHEY and CDR2 as SVGAGI. V shed 2 bases and J shed 5 bases, with 3 bases lying between them. The CDR3 runs 11 residues. The specimen was CD4+ or CD8+ T cells sorted from blood, collected in a trial of the OX40 agonist ivuxolimab. This sequence joins TRBV6-5 and TRBJ1-1; D is undetermined. The source of this sequence is an adult with an advanced solid tumor such as melanoma, head and neck, liver or kidney cancer. CDR3 DNA: TGTGCCAGCAGTTACGGGACTGAAGCTTTCTTT. Translating it yields CASSYGTEAFF.